The 6 T cell receptor beta chains in this list originate from one sample, sequenced in a study of T cell responses to AZD1222 COVID-19 vaccine. Some clones are missing from TCRdb's copy, which holds only in-frame ones; the method was immunoSEQ multiplex PCR. This table has about 120,000 clones, about 85% appearing once. The material sequenced was peripheral blood, taken on day 0 of AZD1222 vaccination. These receptor sequences come from an adult in good health.

This chain joins TRBV15 and TRBJ2-5; possibly TRBD2 for D (6 bases). The V gene lost 4 bases and the J gene lost 5 bases, with 17 bases spanning the gap. The CDR3 extends over 15 amino acids. Germline CDR1 and CDR2: LNHNV and YYDKDF (reference sequence). The CDR3, as DNA: TGTGCCACCAGCAAAAAAAATTATGGGGGGGAGACCCAGTACTTC. Residues: CATSKKNYGGETQYF.

The rearrangement joins TRBV28 to TRBJ1-1; 7 positions match TRBD1. The CDR3 runs to 15 residues. The V segment lost 5 bases and the J segment 0 bases; nucleotides outside the gene matches: 6. Germline-derived CDR1 and CDR2 are MDHEN and SYDVKM. The CDR3: CASSRQGLVNTEAFF. The CDR3 DNA reads as TGTGCCAGCAGTCGACAGGGCCTAGTGAACACTGAAGCTTTCTTT.

V and J are TRBV27 and TRBJ2-3, with D unclear. This CDR3 spans 13 amino acids. Trimming removed 7 bases from V and 1 base from J, with 9 bases in between. Germline loops: CDR1 MNHEY, CDR2 SMNVEV (reference sequence). The CDR3 DNA follows: TGTGCCAGCATCTCTATGGGCACAGATACGCAGTATTTT. Translation: CASISMGTDTQYF.

The chain is built from TRBV27 and TRBJ1-5; D unclear. CDR1 MNHEY and CDR2 SMNVEV come from the germline V gene (reference sequence). The V gene lost 5 bases and the J gene lost 3 bases, with 5 bases spanning the gap. CDR3 length: 12 amino acids. CDR3 residues: CASSPLNQPQHF. The CDR3 DNA reads as TGTGCCAGCAGTCCACTCAATCAGCCCCAGCATTTT.

V gene TRBV15 combines with J gene TRBJ1-5; 8 bases are shared with TRBD1. The length of the CDR3 is 16 residues. CDR1 and CDR2 from the germline V gene are LNHNV and YYDKDF (reference sequence). Trimming took 4 bases from V and 2 from J; bases not matched to a gene: 7. In DNA, the CDR3 is TGTGCCACCAGCACTACAGGGGGTAGGCGCAATCAGCCCCAGCATTTT. Protein: CATSTTGGRRNQPQHF.

The chain joins TRBV6-5 to TRBJ1-1; TRBD1 is a possible D gene (5 bases). The CDR3 is made up of 14 amino acids. Per germline, CDR1 MNHEY and CDR2 SVGAGI. Trimming took 8 bases from V and 1 from J, leaving 14 bases between them. CDR3 sequence reads: CASQPAGTNTEAFF. The CDR3 DNA reads TGTGCCAGCCAGCCGGCCGGGACGAACACTGAAGCTTTCTTT.